The 9 T cell receptor beta chains below come from one sample, sequenced in a study of cytomegalovirus exposure and HLA in healthy donors (dated by TCRdb to 2016 to 2017). Library preparation was by the immunoSEQ multiplex PCR assay. For the multiplex PCR, a mixture combining 60 forward primers for TCR Vbeta segments and 13 reverse primers for TCR Jbeta segments was used. Here the immuneACCESS table is served through TCRdb, limited to in-frame sequences with V and J called. Missing clones are a known gap in these copies; in checked studies unresolved V genes cover under half, and the rest lacks a known reason. This sample has 100,000 to 150,000 clones in its table, and roughly three quarters of those were observed once. Less than 2% of the sample is taken by the ten largest. The source material was PBMCs. Receptors originate from a middle-aged woman in good health and CMV-seronegative.

This rearrangement joins TRBV28 to TRBJ1-1; perhaps TRBD1 as D (5 bases). Trimming left V 8 bases short and J 1 base short, with 8 bases between. Germline CDR1 MDHEN, CDR2 SYDVKM. The CDR3 is 12 amino acids. Here the CDR3 DNA reads TGTGCCAGCCGGGGGGGGAACACTGAAGCTTTCTTT. It yields the protein CASRGGNTEAFF.

Concerning this clone: A read error is likely, as this CDR3 ends without the conserved phenylalanine or tryptophan. The J gene is TRBJ2-7, the V gene TRBV6-6, with a possible D match to TRBD1 (6 bases). Germline-derived CDR1 and CDR2 are MNHNY and SVGAGI (reference sequence). This CDR3 region has 12 residues. Trimming cost V 6 bases and J 3 bases, with 9 bases left between them. This CDR3 reads CASSQDSYEQYL. CDR3 nucleotides: TGTGCCAGCAGCCAGGACAGCTACGAGCAGTACCTC.

CDR3 bases: TGTGCCAGCAGTAAACGTGGTGTCCGGGGAAAACTGTTTTTT. Amino acid sequence: CASSKRGVRGKLFF. This chain uses TRBV28 with TRBJ1-4, with D unresolved. The V gene lost 5 bases and the J gene lost 10 bases, with 17 bases spanning the gap. Germline values: CDR1 MDHEN, CDR2 SYDVKM. This CDR3 region has 14 residues. The full variable domain, its missing parts supplied by reference TRBV28 and TRBJ1-4, is DVKVTQSSRYLVKRTGEKVFLECVQDMDHENMFWYRQDPGLGLRLIYFSYDVKMKEKGDIPEGYSVSREKKERFSLILESASTNQTSMYLCASSKRGVRGKLFFGSGTQLSVL.

The genes are TRBV5-1 and TRBJ1-1; D perhaps matches TRBD1 (6 bases). V was cut by 0 bases and J by 0 bases, with 12 bases left in between. Germline values: CDR1 SGHRS, CDR2 YFSETQ. The CDR3 is made up of 16 amino acids. This chain's CDR3 is CASSLGWEGVNTEAFF. DNA for the CDR3: TGCGCCAGCAGCTTGGGGTGGGAGGGGGTGAACACTGAAGCTTTCTTT.

V usage is TRBV6-5 and J usage is TRBJ1-1, with 9 bases matching TRBD1. CDR3 size: 14 residues. In germline, CDR1 is MNHEY, CDR2 SVGAGI. Losses at the gene ends were 8 bases for V and 1 base for J; bases not matched to a gene: 5. DNA of the CDR3: TGTGCCAGCGGACACAGGGGGCAGAACACTGAAGCTTTCTTT. Encoded protein: CASGHRGQNTEAFF.

This rearrangement joins TRBV6-6 to TRBJ1-4; no definite D call. This CDR3 contains 13 residues. Looked up from germline, CDR1 is MNHNY and CDR2 is SVGAGI (reference sequence). V was shortened by 5 bases and J by 6 bases, with 10 bases between the two germline ends. The chain's CDR3 is CASSSPADEKLFF. The DNA for the CDR3 is TGTGCCAGCAGTAGTCCAGCGGATGAAAAACTGTTTTTT.

V usage is TRBV2 and J usage is TRBJ2-5; weak D call: TRBD2 (5 bases). The end of the DNA is better explained by TRBJ2-7, so the J call may be wrong. CDR3 length: 14 residues. From germline, CDR1 is SNHLY and CDR2 FYNNEI. Here the CDR3 reads CASSVGRRSYEQYF. The CDR3 DNA follows: TGTGCCAGCAGTGTAGGGAGACGAAGCTACGAGCAGTACTTC.

Regarding this clone: The junction shows a germline mismatch at one end, possibly a read error. The chain recombines TRBV7-9 with TRBJ2-6; a possible D gene is TRBD1 (5 bases). From germline, CDR1 is SEHNR and CDR2 FQNEAQ (reference sequence). There are 15 residues in the CDR3. This CDR3 reads CASSLRATGANGLTF. The CDR3 DNA sequence: TGTGCCAGCAGCTTACGGGCTACTGGGGCCAACGGCCTGACTTTC. Together with reference TRBV7-9 and TRBJ2-6, the CDR3 gives the full variable domain: DTGVSQNPRHKITKRGQNVTFRCDPISEHNRLYWYRQTLGQGPEFLTYFQNEAQLEKSRLLSDRFSAERPKGSFSTLEIQRTEQGDSAMYLCASSLRATGANGLTFGAGSRLTVL.

In its sample, this clone was seen once. The chain is built from TRBV7-9 and TRBJ2-3, with 8 bases fitting TRBD2. CDR1 and CDR2 from the germline V gene are SEHNR and FQNEAQ (reference sequence). The V and J ends lost 4 bases and 6 bases, in that order; junction bases with no gene match: 15. The CDR3 sequence is 17 residues long. The CDR3 DNA is TGTGCCAGCAGCTCCAGTGTTCGGGGGGGTAAGATGGATACGCAGTATTTT. As protein: CASSSSVRGGKMDTQYF.